The 17 T cell receptor beta chains presented below share a single source sample, sequenced in a study of cytotoxic CD8 clonotypes in ibrutinib-treated CLL. Sequencing was performed with immunoSEQ multiplex PCR; in TCRdb, only in-frame clones are kept and a portion is missing. The sample records around 330,000 clones, over 60% being singletons. Material: PBMCs, obtained after 36 months of ibrutinib treatment. The source of these receptors is a human donor with chronic lymphocytic leukemia.

The rearrangement links TRBV29-1 to TRBJ1-1; D call uncertain. Trimming shortened V by 4 bases and J by 6 bases, and 9 bases separated the two germline ends. CDR3 length equals 11 residues. Germline V CDR1 and CDR2: SQVTM, ANQGSEA. CDR3 protein: CSVGFEAEAFF. The CDR3 nucleotides read TGCAGCGTTGGATTCGAAGCTGAAGCTTTCTTT.

The V call is TRBV15, the J call TRBJ2-3; D unresolved. With 5 bases removed from V and 1 base from J, the gap between germline ends came to 10 bases. The CDR3 has 14 residues. Germline lookup yields CDR1 LNHNV and CDR2 YYDKDF (reference sequence). The CDR3 nucleotides are TGTGCCACCAGCGAGGCCACAGGCACAGATACGCAGTATTTT. Amino acid sequence: CATSEATGTDTQYF.

The rearrangement links TRBV5-1 to TRBJ2-3, with 9 bases matching TRBD1. The germline V gene has CDR1 SGHRS and CDR2 YFSETQ. Germline trimming cut 4 bases from V and 0 bases from J; bases unmatched to any gene: 9. The CDR3 has 17 amino acids. The CDR3 protein is CASSRTGTGQSTDTQYF. The CDR3 DNA follows: TGCGCCAGCAGCAGGACCGGGACAGGGCAGAGCACAGATACGCAGTATTTT.

The gene calls are TRBV5-1 and TRBJ1-5; D is ambiguous. The CDR3 totals 16 residues. The V and J ends lost 4 bases and 2 bases respectively, with 16 bases between them. CDR1 is SGHRS and CDR2 is YFSETQ in the germline V gene. CDR3 nucleotide sequence: TGCGCCAGCAGCCATGGAGATGACGGACGCAATCAGCCCCAGCATTTT. Encoded protein: CASSHGDDGRNQPQHF.

The V call is TRBV19, the J call TRBJ1-5, with a tentative D call TRBD1 (5 bases). The length of the CDR3 is 13 residues. Germline CDR1 reads LNHDA; CDR2 reads SQIVND (reference sequence). Trimming removed 5 bases at V and 4 bases at J, with 9 bases between. The CDR3 is CASSAAGNQPQHF. The CDR3, as DNA: TGTGCCAGTAGTGCCGCAGGGAATCAGCCCCAGCATTTT.

This chain joins TRBV7-9 and TRBJ2-1; TRBD1 is a possible D gene (5 bases). The CDR3 spans 12 residues. V was pared by 6 bases and J by 8 bases, with 11 bases between. Germline assignment: CDR1 SEHNR and CDR2 FQNEAQ (reference sequence). The CDR3 sequence is CASSTRGDEQFF. The DNA for the CDR3 is TGTGCCAGCAGTACAAGGGGTGATGAGCAGTTCTTC.

The rearrangement joins TRBV28 to TRBJ1-5; TRBD1 agrees at 11 bases. Trimming at V came to 4 bases and at J to 6 bases, leaving 2 bases not matched to a gene. Per the germline V gene, CDR1 is MDHEN and CDR2 is SYDVKM. CDR3 length: 14 residues. The chain's CDR3 is CASSSDRGPQPQHF. The CDR3 region has the DNA TGTGCCAGCAGTTCGGACAGGGGGCCTCAGCCCCAGCATTTT.

The V call is TRBV5-1, the J call TRBJ2-3; 7 bases agree with TRBD2. In germline, CDR1 is SGHRS, CDR2 YFSETQ. CDR3 length: 18 amino acids. The junction had 14 bases not matched to a gene; V was cut back by 4 bases and J by 0 bases. The CDR3: CASSAGPVGSGSTDTQYF. CDR3 in DNA: TGCGCCAGCAGCGCCGGTCCGGTGGGTAGCGGGAGCACAGATACGCAGTATTTT.

The gene calls are TRBV5-4 and TRBJ2-5; D is unresolved. CDR3 size: 16 residues. The germline CDR1 and CDR2 sequences are SGHNT and YYREEE (reference sequence). V lost 4 bases to trimming and J lost 2 bases, with 18 bases between them. In nucleotides, the CDR3 is TGTGCCAGCAGCCCAGAAATGGCCTGGCGACAAGAGACCCAGTACTTC. Translating gives CASSPEMAWRQETQYF.

In its sample, this clone was seen a few times. This chain uses TRBV10-2 with TRBJ1-2; 10 positions match TRBD1. In germline, CDR1 is WSHSY, CDR2 SAAADI. J lost 5 bases, V lost 8 bases, and 8 bases had no gene match. This CDR3 contains 14 residues. CDR3 in DNA: TGCGCCAGCCCTAGGGACAGGGGTAGATATGGCTACACCTTC. Encoded protein: CASPRDRGRYGYTF.

The chain has TRBV27 and TRBJ2-5; D is undetermined. Trimming took 3 bases from V and 2 from J, leaving 13 bases between them. Germline V gives CDR1 MNHEY, CDR2 SMNVEV (reference sequence). The CDR3 covers 15 residues. In DNA, the CDR3 is TGTGCCAGCAGTTTGATCGGTCAGTTACAAGAGACCCAGTACTTC. Translation gives CASSLIGQLQETQYF.

The sample holds a few counts of this clone. The gene calls are TRBV9 and TRBJ1-2; no definite D call. V was shortened by 3 bases and J by 8 bases, with 8 bases between the two germline ends. The CDR3 contains 11 residues. Germline assignment: CDR1 SGDLS and CDR2 YYNGEE. The CDR3 spells CASSDAWGYTF. The CDR3, as DNA: TGTGCCAGCAGCGACGCGTGGGGCTACACCTTC.

The chain carries TRBV5-6 and TRBJ1-1, with a possible D match to TRBD1 (6 bases). The CDR3 sequence is 15 residues long. The germline CDR1 and CDR2 sequences are SGHDT and YYEEEE. V was pared by 0 bases and J by 1 base, with 10 bases between. In DNA, the CDR3 is TGTGCCAGCAGCTTGGGCCGGACAGCGAACACTGAAGCTTTCTTT. This encodes CASSLGRTANTEAFF.

This chain connects TRBV15 to TRBJ2-7; D might be TRBD1 (6 bases). CDR1 and CDR2 (germline): LNHNV, YYDKDF (reference sequence). Between the trimmed V and J ends, which lost 0 bases and 5 bases, there was a span of 11 bases. The CDR3 has 14 residues. The CDR3: CATSRDHRVNEQYF. CDR3 DNA sequence: TGTGCCACCAGCAGAGATCACAGGGTAAACGAGCAGTACTTC.

This chain uses TRBV19 with TRBJ2-5, with 8 bases matching TRBD1. Looked up from germline, CDR1 is LNHDA and CDR2 is SQIVND (reference sequence). The CDR3 extends over 14 amino acids. Losses at the gene ends were 7 bases for V and 5 bases for J; bases not matched to a gene: 9. The CDR3 loop is CASTPTGASETQYF. As DNA, the CDR3 is TGTGCCAGTACCCCGACAGGGGCGAGTGAGACCCAGTACTTC.

The V call is TRBV18, the J call TRBJ2-7; D gene uncertain. Per germline, CDR1 KGHSH and CDR2 LQKENI. The CDR3 consists of 14 residues. V lost 2 bases to trimming and J lost 2 bases, with 10 bases between them. CDR3 protein: CASSPLLKTYEQYF. DNA for the CDR3: TGTGCCAGCTCACCATTGCTGAAGACCTACGAGCAGTACTTC.

In this sample, this clone turned up a few times. The chain links TRBV7-9 to TRBJ2-3, with D possibly being TRBD2 (5 bases). CDR1 is SEHNR, CDR2 FQNEAQ, per germline (reference sequence). The CDR3 is 15 residues long. With 1 base removed from V and 4 bases from J, the gap between germline ends came to 12 bases. This chain's CDR3 is CASSLVRLAADTQYF. The CDR3 DNA is TGTGCCAGCAGCTTAGTTAGGCTAGCAGCAGATACGCAGTATTTT.